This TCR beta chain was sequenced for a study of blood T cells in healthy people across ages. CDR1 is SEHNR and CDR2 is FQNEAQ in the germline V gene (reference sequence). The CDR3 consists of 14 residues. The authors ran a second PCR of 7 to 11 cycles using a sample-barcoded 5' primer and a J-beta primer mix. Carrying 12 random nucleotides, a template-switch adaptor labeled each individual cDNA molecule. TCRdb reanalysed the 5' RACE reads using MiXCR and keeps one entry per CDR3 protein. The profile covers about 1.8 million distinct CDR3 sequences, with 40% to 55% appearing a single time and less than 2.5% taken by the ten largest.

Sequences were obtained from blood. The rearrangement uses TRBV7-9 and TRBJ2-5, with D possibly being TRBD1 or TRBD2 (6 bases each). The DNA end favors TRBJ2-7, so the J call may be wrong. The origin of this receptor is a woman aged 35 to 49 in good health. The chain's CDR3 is CASSPNGGPHEQYF. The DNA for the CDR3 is TGTGCCAGCAGCCCAAATGGGGGGCCCCACGAGCAGTACTTC.